These T cell receptor beta chains were read from a single sample in a study of OX40 agonist ivuxolimab in advanced cancers. Clones were sequenced by immunoSEQ multiplex PCR, and TCRdb holds only the in-frame ones, with some missing. Found here are tens of thousands of clones, over 90% of them singletons; the top ten hold roughly 6.2%. The sample consisted of CD4+ or CD8+ T cells sorted from blood, taken in a trial of the OX40 agonist ivuxolimab. These TCRs come from an adult with an advanced solid tumor such as melanoma, head and neck, liver or kidney cancer. Each CDR3 is given with its conserved first and last residue. The order of the fields is CDR3 protein, V gene, clone size. Rows give clone size only sometimes, using once, few, many, or a class for an expanded clone.

CDR3 protein: CASSQQGYGGGGETQYF
V gene: TRBV4-1
clone size: .

CDR3 protein: CASSPKGRENTGELFF
V gene: TRBV18
clone size: .

CDR3 protein: CASSPRERGGKVGELFF
V gene: TRBV18
clone size: .

CDR3 protein: CASSYSGGQETQYF
V gene: TRBV6-5
clone size: .

CDR3 protein: CASSYGGAGEAFF
V gene: TRBV6-6
clone size: .

CDR3 protein: CSTWTSQETQYF
V gene: TRBV29-1
clone size: .

CDR3 protein: CASSPAQGGNSPLHF
V gene: TRBV11-2
clone size: .

CDR3 protein: CAWSETATHTEAFF
V gene: TRBV30
clone size: .

CDR3 protein: CASSEKAGGYGYTF
V gene: TRBV25-1
clone size: .

CDR3 protein: CASSVSSDYSNQPQHF
V gene: TRBV27
clone size: .

CDR3 protein: CSVSSGTGLSYGYTF
V gene: TRBV29-1
clone size: .

CDR3 protein: CASSLERGNYGYTF
V gene: TRBV5-4
clone size: .

CDR3 protein: CASRLLNSPLHF
V gene: TRBV2
clone size: .

CDR3 protein: CASSGTGNYGYTF
V gene: TRBV2
clone size: .

CDR3 protein: CASSPRLVSGTDTQYF
V gene: TRBV28
clone size: .

CDR3 protein: CASSTDRGTYNQPQHF
V gene: TRBV19
clone size: .

CDR3 protein: CASRGQGRNEKLFF
V gene: TRBV4-1
clone size: .

CDR3 protein: CASSLTGATAGELFF
V gene: TRBV5-5
clone size: .

CDR3 protein: CASSLDLRSPLASPLHF
V gene: TRBV7-9
clone size: .

CDR3 protein: CASTSYLGQISNQPQHF
V gene: TRBV23-1
clone size: .

CDR3 protein: CASSRLAGGETQYF
V gene: TRBV7-2
clone size: .

CDR3 protein: CASSDSGANNEQFF
V gene: TRBV10-2
clone size: .

CDR3 protein: CASSQWAPGQGYNEQFF
V gene: TRBV4-1
clone size: once

CDR3 protein: CASSAGGTDTQYF
V gene: TRBV6-4
clone size: .

CDR3 protein: CASSQEVGSYNEQFF
V gene: TRBV4-1
clone size: .

CDR3 protein: CASRSSSYEQYF
V gene: TRBV10-2
clone size: once

CDR3 protein: CASSLGVPGQGTAFF
V gene: TRBV7-9
clone size: .

CDR3 protein: CASSSGTGNNEQYF
V gene: TRBV7-9
clone size: .

CDR3 protein: CASSPGWGSDNQPQHF
V gene: TRBV7-9
clone size: .

CDR3 protein: CASSPPPGMGYGYTF
V gene: TRBV18
clone size: .

CDR3 protein: CASSPRLDPTEAFF
V gene: TRBV9
clone size: .

CDR3 protein: CASSYTGTLTGYTF
V gene: TRBV6-5
clone size: .

CDR3 protein: CASSYPRTASNYGYTF
V gene: TRBV6-6
clone size: .